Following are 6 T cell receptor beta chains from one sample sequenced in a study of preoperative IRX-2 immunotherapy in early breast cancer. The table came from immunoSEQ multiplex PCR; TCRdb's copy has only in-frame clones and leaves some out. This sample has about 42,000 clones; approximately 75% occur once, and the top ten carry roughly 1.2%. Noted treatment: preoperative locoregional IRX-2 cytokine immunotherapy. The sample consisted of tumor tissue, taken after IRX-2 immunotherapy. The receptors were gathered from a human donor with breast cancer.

The CDR3 reads CSVARTTYEQYF. The CDR3 DNA reads as TGCAGCGTTGCTAGGACAACCTACGAGCAGTACTTC. This rearrangement joins TRBV29-1 to TRBJ2-7; D perhaps matches TRBD1 (5 bases). The CDR3 covers 12 residues. CDR1 and CDR2 (germline): SQVTM, ANQGSEA. The ends were cut back, 4 bases at V and 2 bases at J, with 9 bases in the middle.

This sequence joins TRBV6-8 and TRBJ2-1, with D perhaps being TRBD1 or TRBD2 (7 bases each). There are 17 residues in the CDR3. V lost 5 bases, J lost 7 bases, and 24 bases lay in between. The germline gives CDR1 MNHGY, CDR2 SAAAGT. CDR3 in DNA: TGTGCCAGCAGTGGGAGGGGGCGGCTGGGTTTTGGAAATGAGCAGTTCTTC. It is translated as CASSGRGRLGFGNEQFF.

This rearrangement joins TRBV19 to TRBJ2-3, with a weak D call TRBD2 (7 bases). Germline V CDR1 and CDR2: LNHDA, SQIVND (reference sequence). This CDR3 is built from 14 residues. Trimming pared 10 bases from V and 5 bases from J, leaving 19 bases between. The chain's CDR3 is CATCRGGAGDTQYF. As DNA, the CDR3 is TGTGCCACTTGTAGGGGGGGGGCCGGAGATACGCAGTATTTT.

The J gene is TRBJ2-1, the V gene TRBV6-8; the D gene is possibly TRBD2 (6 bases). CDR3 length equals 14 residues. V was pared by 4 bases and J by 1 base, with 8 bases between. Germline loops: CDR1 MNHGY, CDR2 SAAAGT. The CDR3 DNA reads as TGTGCCAGCAGTTTGGCGGGATCCTACAATGAGCAGTTCTTC. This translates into CASSLAGSYNEQFF.

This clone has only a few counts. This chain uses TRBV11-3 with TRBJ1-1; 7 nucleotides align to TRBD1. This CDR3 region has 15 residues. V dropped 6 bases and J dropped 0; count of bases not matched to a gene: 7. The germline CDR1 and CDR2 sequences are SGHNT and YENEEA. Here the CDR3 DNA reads TGTGCCAGCAGAGGGACAGAGAACTTGAACACTGAAGCTTTCTTT. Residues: CASRGTENLNTEAFF.

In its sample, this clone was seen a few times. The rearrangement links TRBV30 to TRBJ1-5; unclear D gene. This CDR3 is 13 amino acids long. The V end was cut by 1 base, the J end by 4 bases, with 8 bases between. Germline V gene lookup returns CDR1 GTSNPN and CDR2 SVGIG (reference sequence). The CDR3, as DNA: TGTGCCTGGAGTGCGATGGAAAATCAGCCCCAGCATTTT. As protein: CAWSAMENQPQHF.